Each of the 13 T cell receptor beta chains below was sequenced from the same sample in a study of T cells in localized non-small cell lung cancer. Assay used: immunoSEQ multiplex PCR; TCRdb lists only in-frame clones, some missing. The data hold 100,000 to 150,000 clones, with about 89% observed a single time. Sequenced material: peripheral blood, taken before any cancer treatment. These receptors were collected from a female donor of 60 years or more with stage I lung adenocarcinoma.

The chain carries TRBV11-3 and TRBJ2-7, with D maybe TRBD2 (6 bases). This CDR3 spans 13 amino acids. Deletions cut 5 bases from V and 4 bases from J, with 12 bases between. Germline loops: CDR1 SGHNT, CDR2 YENEEA. The CDR3, as DNA: TGTGCCAGCAGCCCCAGACTAGGATACGAGCAGTACTTC. This codes for CASSPRLGYEQYF.

The chain recombines TRBV11-2 with TRBJ1-3, with 8 bases aligning to TRBD1. The J segment lost 4 bases and the V segment lost 6 bases, leaving 8 bases of the junction unmatched. In germline, CDR1 is SGHAT, CDR2 FQNNGV. The CDR3 totals 15 residues. The CDR3 here is CASRPTTGAGNTIYF. The DNA for the CDR3 is TGTGCCAGCAGACCAACGACAGGGGCAGGAAACACCATATATTTT.

The chain uses TRBV2 and TRBJ2-5; 13 bases map to TRBD2. The junction had 6 bases not matched to a gene; V was cut back by 4 bases and J by 4 bases. CDR1 and CDR2 (germline): SNHLY, FYNNEI. The CDR3 runs to 16 residues. The CDR3 loop reads CASSGGTSGTGETQYF. The CDR3 DNA reads TGTGCCAGCAGTGGGGGGACTAGCGGGACGGGAGAGACCCAGTACTTC.

This rearrangement joins TRBV5-1 to TRBJ2-2, with 12 bases that match TRBD2. The germline gives CDR1 SGHRS, CDR2 YFSETQ. This CDR3 is built from 16 residues. V gave up 1 base and J gave up 7 bases; unmatched junction bases: 5. The CDR3 protein is CASSLLTSGSHGELFF. The CDR3 nucleotides read TGCGCCAGCAGCTTGCTGACTAGCGGGAGTCACGGGGAGCTGTTTTTT.

The J gene is TRBJ1-1, the V gene TRBV5-5, with D perhaps TRBD1 (5 bases). Trimming took 0 bases from V and 4 from J, leaving 7 bases between them. This CDR3 comprises 13 residues. From germline, CDR1 is SGHKS and CDR2 YYEKEE (reference sequence). CDR3 protein: CASSLGGSTEAFF. CDR3 DNA: TGTGCCAGCAGCTTGGGGGGGTCCACTGAAGCTTTCTTT.

The chain joins TRBV28 to TRBJ2-7; no clear D gene. Trimming shortened V by 6 bases and J by 9 bases, and 12 bases separated the two germline ends. Germline CDR1 is MDHEN and CDR2 is SYDVKM. The CDR3 consists of 11 residues. CDR3 residues: CASSVDMGQYF. The CDR3 DNA follows: TGTGCCAGCAGCGTAGACATGGGGCAGTACTTC.

In its sample, this clone was seen once. The chain recombines TRBV9 with TRBJ2-6, with 7 bases matching TRBD2. V dropped 3 bases and J dropped 2; count of bases not matched to a gene: 14. The CDR3 is 19 amino acids. In germline, CDR1 is SGDLS, CDR2 YYNGEE. The CDR3 nucleotides are TGTGCCAGCAGCGCAACAACCCTAACGCGGGGGACTGGGGCCAACGTCCTGACTTTC. It encodes CASSATTLTRGTGANVLTF.

The chain couples TRBV30 to TRBJ2-5; no clear D. The CDR3 length is 11 residues. The germline gives CDR1 GTSNPN, CDR2 SVGIG (reference sequence). Trimming took 6 bases from V and 5 from J, leaving 10 bases between them. CDR3 nucleotide sequence: TGTGCCTGTACCAATGGGGAGACCCAGTACTTC. This encodes CACTNGETQYF.

This clone has just one count. This rearrangement joins TRBV7-2 to TRBJ1-5; perhaps TRBD1 as D (5 bases). V dropped 3 bases and J dropped 3 bases, with 12 bases sitting between them. Germline lookup yields CDR1 SGHTA and CDR2 FQGNSA. The CDR3 has 15 residues. CDR3 nucleotides: TGTGCCAGCAGCTTCAGTGACAGCTCCAATCAGCCCCAGCATTTT. As protein: CASSFSDSSNQPQHF.

The chain links TRBV5-5 to TRBJ1-1; D is undetermined. Germline V CDR1 and CDR2: SGHKS, YYEKEE (reference sequence). The CDR3 extends over 13 amino acids. The V and J ends lost 4 bases and 1 base respectively, with 8 bases between them. CDR3 residues: CASSGQSNTEAFF. The CDR3 nucleotides are TGTGCCAGCAGCGGGCAGTCGAACACTGAAGCTTTCTTT. The whole variable domain, filled in from reference TRBV5-5 and TRBJ1-1, reads DAGVTQSPTHLIKTRGQQVTLRCSPISGHKSVSWYQQVLGQGPQFIFQYYEKEERGRGNFPDRFSARQFPNYSSELNVNALLLGDSALYLCASSGQSNTEAFFGQGTRLTVV.

The gene calls are TRBV5-1 and TRBJ2-7, with D unresolved. Trimming cost V 1 base and J 0 bases, with 5 bases left between them. Germline V lookup: CDR1 SGHRS, CDR2 YFSETQ. The CDR3 runs to 13 residues. The CDR3 sequence: CASSLYGSYEQYF. The CDR3 region has the DNA TGCGCCAGCAGCTTGTACGGCTCCTACGAGCAGTACTTC.

J is TRBJ1-4 and V is TRBV19; the D is unclear. CDR1 is LNHDA, CDR2 SQIVND, per germline (reference sequence). The CDR3 spans 15 residues. Trimming took off 7 bases at V and 7 bases at J, with 19 bases between the two ends. The CDR3 nucleotides read TGTGCCAGTACCCCCTTGGAATCTGGGAGTGAAAAACTGTTTTTT. This translates into CASTPLESGSEKLFF.

This clone was detected once. V usage is TRBV10-3 and J usage is TRBJ1-5, with 7 bases fitting TRBD1. CDR1 and CDR2 (germline): ENHRY, SYGVKD. With 3 bases clipped from V and 4 bases from J, the junction kept 9 bases outside the gene matches. The CDR3 loop spans 16 amino acids. The CDR3 spells CAISDPTRQGNQPQHF. For the CDR3, the DNA is TGTGCCATCAGTGACCCTACTCGACAGGGAAATCAGCCCCAGCATTTT.